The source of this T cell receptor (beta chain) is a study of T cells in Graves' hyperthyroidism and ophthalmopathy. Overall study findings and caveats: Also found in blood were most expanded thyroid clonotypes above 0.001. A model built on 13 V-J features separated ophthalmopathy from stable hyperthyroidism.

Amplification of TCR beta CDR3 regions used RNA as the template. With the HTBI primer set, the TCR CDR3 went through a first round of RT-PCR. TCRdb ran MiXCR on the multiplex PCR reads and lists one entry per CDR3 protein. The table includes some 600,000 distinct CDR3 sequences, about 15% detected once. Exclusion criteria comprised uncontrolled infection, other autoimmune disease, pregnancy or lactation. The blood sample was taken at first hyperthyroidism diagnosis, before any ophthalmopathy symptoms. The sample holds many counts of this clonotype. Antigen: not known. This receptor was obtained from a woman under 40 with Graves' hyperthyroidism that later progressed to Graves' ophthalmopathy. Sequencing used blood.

CDR3 loop: CASSARHTQGDYTDTQYF. The DNA of the CDR3 is TGTGCCAGCAGTGCCCGACACACACAGGGGGATTACACAGATACGCAGTATTTT. V is TRBV12-3 or TRBV12-4 and J is TRBJ2-3, with 8 bases lining up with TRBD1. The CDR3 is 18 residues long. V shed 5 bases and J 2 bases; nucleotides not matched to a gene: 15.